The source of this TCR beta chain is a study of PD-L1 blockade in urothelial cancer. Study at large: Prior regimens of chemotherapy numbered 0 to 3 per patient. Researchers looked at the blood 3 weeks (second dose) and 6 weeks after treatment began.

The CDR3 spans 16 residues. The V segment lost 4 bases and the J segment 5 bases; nucleotides outside the gene matches: 8. Looked up from germline, CDR1 is SGHDN and CDR2 is FVKESK. Only in-frame clones appear in the TCRdb table, and some are missing; sequencing was by immunoSEQ multiplex PCR. The repertoire includes roughly 30,000 clones, nearly 90% of them detected once, and about 7.8% sits in the top ten. General observations from the study: Durable benefit accompanied greater 3-week expansion of tumor-associated blood clones.

On this clone: Its antigen is as yet unknown.

Sample time point: peripheral blood 6 weeks after treatment start. This sequence was found in an older man with urothelial cancer. The sample here was PBMCs, taken around atezolizumab (anti-PD-L1) treatment. The J gene is TRBJ2-6, the V gene TRBV14; 7 bases map to TRBD1. CDR3 in DNA: TGTGCCAGCAGCCCAGACAGGGTCGCGAGGGCCAACGTCCTGACTTTC. This gives the protein CASSPDRVARANVLTF.